The 25 T cell receptor beta chains below all came from one sample that was sequenced in a study of a mutant IDH1 vaccine in newly diagnosed glioma (TCRdb year 2021). The sample's time point label, in plain terms: baseline, week 1 (first vaccination visit). The sample's treatment or condition, from its label and the paper: pre-vaccination baseline after standard-of-care therapy. The library was made by the immunoSEQ multiplex PCR assay. TCRdb took over this immuneACCESS table, retaining in-frame rearrangements with V and J assigned. Such tables are incomplete; in checked studies, under half of the missing clones stem from an unresolved V gene, and the remainder is unexplained. The sample records 75,000 to 100,000 clones, approximately 80% of which are singletons. The ten most abundant clones make up around 5.2% of the sample. The material was PBMCs, obtained from a glioma patient treated with radiotherapy, temozolomide or both. The receptors derive from a man between 35 and 55 years old with glioma. Some clones in this sample may be carry-over from other donors' samples.

This clone was observed many times. The DNA for the CDR3 is TGTGCCAGCTCACCAGGCACCAGGGCCGGGGAGCTGTTTTTT. Translated: CASSPGTRAGELFF. The gene calls are TRBV18 and TRBJ2-2, with D tentatively TRBD1 (5 bases). The CDR3 contains 14 residues. V gave up 2 bases and J gave up 6 bases, with 10 bases separating them. The germline V gene encodes CDR1 KGHSH and CDR2 LQKENI.

The gene calls are TRBV7-9 and TRBJ1-2; 9 bases are shared with TRBD1. The ends lost 4 bases at V and 8 bases at J; junction bases unmatched: 11. The CDR3 spans 15 residues. Germline V gene sequence: CDR1 SEHNR, CDR2 FQNEAQ (reference sequence). CDR3 sequence (DNA): TGTGCCAGCAGCTCCTCTTCGACAGGGGGTCAGGGCTACACCTTC. It encodes CASSSSSTGGQGYTF.

In its sample, this clone was seen once. The chain has TRBV2 and TRBJ2-3; 7 positions match TRBD1. The CDR3 covers 14 residues. V shed 4 bases, J shed 4 bases, and the junction held 5 bases outside the gene matches. Germline V CDR1 and CDR2: SNHLY, FYNNEI. The CDR3 reads CASSGDRAPDTQYF. Written as DNA, the CDR3 is TGTGCCAGCAGTGGAGACAGGGCGCCAGATACGCAGTATTTT.

The CDR3 bases are TGTGCCTGGGGTCGGGTGGGTATGAATGAAAAACTGTTTTTT. It is translated as CAWGRVGMNEKLFF. This chain connects TRBV30 to TRBJ1-4; D ambiguous. Germline V gene sequence: CDR1 GTSNPN, CDR2 SVGIG (reference sequence). The CDR3 consists of 14 residues. The germline V and J ends were trimmed by 5 bases and 5 bases, with 15 bases remaining between them.

This clone was detected a few times. The rearrangement links TRBV6-5 to TRBJ1-1, with a possible D match to TRBD1 (5 bases). Trimming took off 4 bases at V and 1 base at J, with 13 bases between the two ends. The CDR3 is 15 residues long. Germline CDR1 and CDR2: MNHEY and SVGAGI. CDR3 in amino acids: CASSSSGTANTEAFF. DNA of the CDR3: TGTGCCAGCAGTTCGTCAGGGACGGCGAACACTGAAGCTTTCTTT.

The V and J genes are TRBV5-6 and TRBJ1-5, with D hard to call. Trimming took off 0 bases at V and 0 bases at J, with 4 bases between the two ends. Per germline, CDR1 SGHDT and CDR2 YYEEEE. There are 14 residues in the CDR3. The DNA of the CDR3 is TGTGCCAGCAGCTTGGGGTATAGCAATCAGCCCCAGCATTTT. Protein sequence: CASSLGYSNQPQHF. Using reference TRBV5-6 and TRBJ1-5 for the parts outside the CDR3, the full variable domain is DAGVTQSPTHLIKTRGQQVTLRCSPKSGHDTVSWYQQALGQGPQFIFQYYEEEERQRGNFPDRFSGHQFPNYSSELNVNALLLGDSALYLCASSLGYSNQPQHFGDGTRLSIL.

The chain links TRBV7-2 to TRBJ1-2; tentative D call: TRBD1 (6 bases). This CDR3 spans 13 amino acids. Trimming pared 5 bases from V and 8 bases from J, leaving 15 bases between. The germline V gene has CDR1 SGHTA and CDR2 FQGNSA. The CDR3 coding sequence is TGTGCCAGCAGCCCCCTTAGGGGGATCGGCTACACCTTC. It yields the protein CASSPLRGIGYTF.

The chain uses TRBV29-1 and TRBJ1-2; TRBD1 agrees at 10 bases. CDR3 length: 14 amino acids. CDR1 SQVTM and CDR2 ANQGSEA come from the germline V gene. V lost 6 bases, J lost 2 bases, and 6 bases stayed unmatched. The CDR3 DNA reads as TGCAGCGTCGCCGGGACAGGGGAGAACTATGGCTACACCTTC. Translated, it gives CSVAGTGENYGYTF.

Points on this clone: This sample also contains other DNA sequences that code for the same CDR3. The chain couples TRBV6-5 to TRBJ1-1; D perhaps matches TRBD1 (6 bases). The CDR3 contains 13 residues. V lost 4 bases and J 2 bases, leaving 8 bases between the germline ends. The germline CDR1 and CDR2 sequences are MNHEY and SVGAGI. This CDR3 is CASSLQGNTEAFF. In DNA form, the CDR3 reads TGTGCCAGCAGTTTACAGGGAAACACTGAAGCTTTCTTT.

This chain links TRBV10-3 with TRBJ2-7; D is ambiguous. The CDR3 consists of 13 residues. Trimming pared 5 bases from V and 0 bases from J, leaving 8 bases between. From germline, CDR1 is ENHRY and CDR2 SYGVKD. CDR3 sequence (DNA): TGTGCCATCAGTACCCCAGGCTCCTACGAGCAGTACTTC. It is translated as CAISTPGSYEQYF.

J is TRBJ1-5 and V is TRBV30; TRBD1 is a possible D gene (6 bases). The CDR3 contains 13 residues. V lost 5 bases, J lost 6 bases, and 14 bases lay in between. Germline-derived CDR1 and CDR2 are GTSNPN and SVGIG (reference sequence). CDR3 sequence (DNA): TGTGCCTGGGAGGGGGACGTGGGTCAGCCCCAGCATTTT. Its translation: CAWEGDVGQPQHF.

In DNA form, the CDR3 reads TGTGCCAGCAGTAAGACAGGGGGCATGGAATATGGCTACACCTTC. Translated, it gives CASSKTGGMEYGYTF. The rearrangement uses TRBV5-6 and TRBJ1-2, with 10 nucleotides matching TRBD1. From germline, CDR1 is SGHDT and CDR2 YYEEEE. The CDR3 totals 15 residues. The V segment lost 5 bases and the J segment 5 bases; nucleotides outside the gene matches: 9.

V usage is TRBV21-1 and J usage is TRBJ1-5. TRBV21-1 is an annotated pseudogene. CDR3 length: 16 residues. DNA of the CDR3: TGTGCCAGCAGCGGGGGAGGGGCAGGGTGCAATCAGCCCCAGCATTTT. Translation gives CASSGGGAGCNQPQHF.

The rearrangement links TRBV4-1 to TRBJ2-5, with a possible D match to TRBD2 (6 bases). The V end lost 2 bases, the J end lost 3 bases, and 13 bases lay between the germline ends. This CDR3 spans 15 amino acids. Germline V lookup: CDR1 MGHRA, CDR2 YSYEKL. The CDR3 nucleotides are TGCGCCAGCAGCCAACGTATAGGGACTGAAGAGACCCAGTACTTC. It specifies CASSQRIGTEETQYF.

V gene TRBV5-4 combines with J gene TRBJ2-2, with TRBD2 as a possible D gene (6 bases). CDR3 length: 16 amino acids. V shed 4 bases and J shed 5 bases, with 18 bases lying between them. Germline V gives CDR1 SGHNT, CDR2 YYREEE (reference sequence). Here the CDR3 reads CASSPSWRDQTGELFF. For the CDR3, the DNA is TGTGCCAGCAGCCCCTCTTGGAGGGACCAGACCGGGGAGCTGTTTTTT.

The genes are TRBV2 and TRBJ2-1, with 8 bases aligning to TRBD1. The CDR3 consists of 14 residues. Germline values: CDR1 SNHLY, CDR2 FYNNEI. V dropped 10 bases and J dropped 4; count of bases not matched to a gene: 9. The CDR3 DNA is TGTGCCAACACCGGGACAGGCTCTTACAATGAGCAGTTCTTC. Residues: CANTGTGSYNEQFF.

The V gene is TRBV4-2, the J gene TRBJ1-2; D unclear. Trimming removed 0 bases from V and 0 bases from J, with 8 bases in between. This CDR3 has 15 amino acids. Germline assignment: CDR1 LGHNA and CDR2 YNFKEQ. This CDR3 reads CASSQDLATNYGYTF. The CDR3 DNA reads as TGTGCCAGCAGCCAAGATCTGGCAACTAACTATGGCTACACCTTC.

The chain is built from TRBV7-8 and TRBJ1-3; TRBD1 agrees at 9 bases. With 5 bases clipped from V and 2 bases from J, the junction kept 7 bases outside the gene matches. Germline V gene sequence: CDR1 SGHVS, CDR2 FQNEAQ. CDR3 size: 16 residues. The CDR3: CASSPRTGVAGNTIYF. The CDR3 DNA sequence: TGTGCCAGCAGCCCCCGGACAGGGGTGGCTGGAAACACCATATATTTT.

V and J are TRBV7-6 and TRBJ2-2; D not certain. The CDR3 consists of 14 residues. Between the trimmed V and J ends, which lost 1 base and 3 bases, there was a span of 6 bases. From germline, CDR1 is SGHVS and CDR2 FNYEAQ. CDR3 coding DNA: TGTGCCAGCAGCTTAGGTGGATACACCGGGGAGCTGTTTTTT. Translating gives CASSLGGYTGELFF.

The chain is built from TRBV4-2 and TRBJ1-2; D is perhaps TRBD1 (5 bases). The CDR3 sequence is 15 residues long. Germline loops: CDR1 LGHNA, CDR2 YNFKEQ. V was trimmed by 4 bases and J by 4 bases, leaving 16 bases between them. The CDR3 sequence is CASSPTPGFVYGYTF. CDR3 DNA sequence: TGTGCCAGCAGCCCCACCCCAGGGTTCGTCTATGGCTACACCTTC.

V gene TRBV14 combines with J gene TRBJ1-2, with unresolved D. V lost 4 bases and J 5 bases, leaving 8 bases between the germline ends. Germline V gene lookup returns CDR1 SGHDN and CDR2 FVKESK. The CDR3 is 12 residues long. The CDR3: CASSPGEYGYTF. The CDR3 DNA reads as TGTGCCAGCAGCCCAGGAGAATATGGCTACACCTTC.

This clone appeared once. The chain links TRBV13 to TRBJ1-2; D gene unclear. The CDR3 runs 15 residues. V shed 5 bases and J shed 6 bases, with 19 bases lying between them. The germline CDR1 and CDR2 sequences are PRHDT and FYEKMQ (reference sequence). The CDR3 loop reads CASSLYRKGIHGYTF. In nucleotides, the CDR3 is TGTGCCAGCAGCCTCTACCGTAAAGGGATCCATGGCTACACCTTC.

The V call is TRBV29-1, the J call TRBJ2-1; D gene uncertain. Germline CDR1 is SQVTM and CDR2 is ANQGSEA. The CDR3 has 13 amino acids. V gave up 6 bases and J gave up 0 bases, with 9 bases separating them. Here the CDR3 reads CSVTPRSYNEQFF. CDR3 DNA sequence: TGCAGCGTGACTCCCCGCTCCTACAATGAGCAGTTCTTC.

This clone was seen a few times. This chain joins TRBV10-3 and TRBJ1-2; possible D gene TRBD1, 6 bases. The CDR3 spans 11 residues. V lost 4 bases to trimming and J lost 6 bases, with 6 bases between them. CDR1 and CDR2 from the germline V gene are ENHRY and SYGVKD. CDR3 in DNA: TGTGCCATCAGTGCAGGGGATGGCTACACCTTC. This gives the protein CAISAGDGYTF.

The rearrangement joins TRBV29-1 to TRBJ1-1; no clear D gene. The CDR3 runs to 15 residues. Trimming removed 6 bases from V and 4 bases from J, with 21 bases in between. CDR1 is SQVTM, CDR2 ANQGSEA, per germline. The CDR3 sequence: CSVDSVGNQGTEAFF. CDR3 coding DNA: TGCAGCGTGGACTCGGTAGGGAACCAAGGCACTGAAGCTTTCTTT.